This is a list of T cell receptor beta chains from one sample in a study of T cell responses to AZD1222 COVID-19 vaccine. TCRdb keeps only in-frame clones here, not all; method: immunoSEQ multiplex PCR. The sample consists of some 150,000 clones, around 90% of them appearing once. The source was peripheral blood, collected 28 days after the second AZD1222 dose. These receptor sequences come from an adult who received the AZD1222 COVID-19 vaccine. The CDR3 runs from the conserved cysteine through the conserved F or W. Fields, in order: D gene, V gene, J gene, CDR3 protein, CDR3 DNA. The D gene is left open where the match is weak.

>.|TRBV6-5|TRBJ1-6
CASSEGGGYGSPLHF
TGTGCCAGTTCCGAAGGGGGGGGGTACGGTTCACCCCTCCACTTT
>.|TRBV7-8|TRBJ1-2
CASSSSSTVYGYTF
TGTGCCAGCAGCTCCTCGTCGACAGTTTATGGCTACACCTTC
>.|TRBV19|TRBJ1-2
CASSIQGLNYGYTF
TGTGCCAGTAGTATTCAGGGACTCAACTATGGCTACACCTTC
>.|TRBV5-4|TRBJ1-6
CASSLDSYNSPLHF
TGTGCCAGCAGCTTGGACAGCTATAATTCACCCCTCCACTTT
>.|TRBV27|TRBJ1-6
CASLSLSSYNSPLHF
TGTGCCAGCTTGAGTTTGAGCTCCTATAATTCACCCCTCCACTTT
>TRBD2|TRBV10-1|TRBJ2-7
CASSDGRKRAGAVNEQYF
TGCGCCAGCAGTGATGGGCGTAAGAGGGCGGGAGCCGTCAACGAGCAGTACTTC
>.|TRBV27|TRBJ2-4
CASSLRLGQPLAKNIQYF
TGTGCCAGCAGTTTGAGACTCGGACAGCCCTTAGCCAAAAACATTCAGTACTTC
>.|TRBV7-9|TRBJ1-5
CASSLASGPSRDGNQPQHF
TGTGCCAGCAGCTTAGCTAGCGGCCCTTCCAGGGACGGCAATCAGCCCCAGCATTTT
>TRBD2|TRBV6-5|TRBJ2-3
CASSWGLAADTQYF
TGTGCCAGCAGTTGGGGACTAGCGGCGGATACGCAGTATTTT
>TRBD1|TRBV30|TRBJ2-1
CAWSVQGGHGTPFF
TGTGCCTGGAGTGTACAGGGGGGACACGGGACACCCTTCTTC
>.|TRBV12-3/TRBV12-4|TRBJ2-5
CASSFNRKETQYF
TGTGCCAGCAGTTTTAACAGGAAAGAGACCCAGTACTTC
>.|TRBV24-1|TRBJ2-7
CATSPNLPPYEQYF
TGTGCCACCAGTCCCAACCTCCCTCCCTACGAGCAGTACTTC
>.|TRBV2|TRBJ2-5
CAGAGGAETQYF
TGTGCCGGAGCTGGGGGCGCGGAGACCCAGTACTTC
>.|TRBV7-8|TRBJ1-4
CASSIGMGPFDEKLFF
TGTGCCAGCAGCATCGGGATGGGGCCTTTTGATGAAAAACTGTTTTTT
>.|TRBV28|TRBJ2-7
CASSFSPGAEGEQYF
TGTGCCAGCAGTTTTAGCCCGGGGGCGGAGGGGGAGCAGTACTTC
>.|TRBV6-1|TRBJ1-6
CASSEVGSLHF
TGTGCCAGCAGTGAGGTGGGGAGTCTCCACTTT
>.|TRBV6-5|TRBJ2-7
CATRENLYEQYF
TGTGCCACCCGGGAGAACCTCTACGAGCAGTACTTC
>.|TRBV12-3/TRBV12-4|TRBJ2-2
CASSSGTGELFF
TGTGCCAGCAGTTCAGGGACCGGGGAGCTGTTTTTT
>.|TRBV4-3|TRBJ2-2
CASSQDRATGELFF
TGCGCCAGCAGCCAAGATCGGGCCACCGGGGAGCTGTTTTTT
>TRBD1|TRBV7-2|TRBJ2-3
CASSLGTGVYDTQYF
TGTGCCAGCAGCTTAGGGACAGGGGTTTACGATACGCAGTATTTT
>.|TRBV7-3|TRBJ2-2
CASSRQGGTGELFF
TGTGCCAGCAGTAGACAGGGAGGGACCGGGGAGCTGTTTTTT
>.|TRBV6-1|TRBJ1-2
CASSEGQGRRLAGGYTF
TGTGCCAGCAGTGAAGGGCAGGGAAGGCGTCTAGCAGGTGGCTACACCTTC
>.|TRBV28|TRBJ1-1
CASSPLGGGRWTEAFF
TGTGCCAGCAGCCCCCTGGGAGGGGGGCGGTGGACTGAAGCTTTCTTT
>.|TRBV13|TRBJ1-2
CASSFSLWRAPRPNYGYTF
TGTGCCAGCAGCTTCTCCCTCTGGAGGGCGCCTCGTCCTAACTATGGCTACACCTTC
>.|TRBV2|TRBJ2-3
CASSEIGPSTDTQYF
TGTGCCAGCAGTGAAATCGGACCTTCCACAGATACGCAGTATTTT